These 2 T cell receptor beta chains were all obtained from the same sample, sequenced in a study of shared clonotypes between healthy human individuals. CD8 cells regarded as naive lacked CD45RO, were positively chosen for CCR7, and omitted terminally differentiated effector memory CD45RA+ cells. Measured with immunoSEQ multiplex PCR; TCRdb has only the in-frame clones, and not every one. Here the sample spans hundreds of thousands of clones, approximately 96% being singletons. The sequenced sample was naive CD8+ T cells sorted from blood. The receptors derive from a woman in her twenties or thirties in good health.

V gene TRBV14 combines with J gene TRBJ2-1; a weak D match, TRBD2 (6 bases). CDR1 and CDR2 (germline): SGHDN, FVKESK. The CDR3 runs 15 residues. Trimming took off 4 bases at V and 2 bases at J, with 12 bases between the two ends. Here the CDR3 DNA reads TGTGCCAGCAGCCCTACCAGCGGGCCCTACAATGAGCAGTTCTTC. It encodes CASSPTSGPYNEQFF.

Here the CDR3 reads CASSSTDQPQHF. CDR3 nucleotide sequence: TGTGCCAGCAGCTCCACGGATCAGCCCCAGCATTTT. V usage is TRBV7-8 and J usage is TRBJ1-5; D is ambiguous. V was clipped by 4 bases and J by 5 bases, with 6 bases between them. Looked up from germline, CDR1 is SGHVS and CDR2 is FQNEAQ. CDR3 length: 12 amino acids. The full variable domain, with the rest looked up from reference TRBV7-8 and TRBJ1-5, is GAGVSQSPRYKVAKRGQDVALRCDPISGHVSLFWYQQALGQGPEFLTYFQNEAQLDKSGLPSDRFFAERPEGSVSTLKIQRTQQEDSAVYLCASSSTDQPQHFGDGTRLSIL.